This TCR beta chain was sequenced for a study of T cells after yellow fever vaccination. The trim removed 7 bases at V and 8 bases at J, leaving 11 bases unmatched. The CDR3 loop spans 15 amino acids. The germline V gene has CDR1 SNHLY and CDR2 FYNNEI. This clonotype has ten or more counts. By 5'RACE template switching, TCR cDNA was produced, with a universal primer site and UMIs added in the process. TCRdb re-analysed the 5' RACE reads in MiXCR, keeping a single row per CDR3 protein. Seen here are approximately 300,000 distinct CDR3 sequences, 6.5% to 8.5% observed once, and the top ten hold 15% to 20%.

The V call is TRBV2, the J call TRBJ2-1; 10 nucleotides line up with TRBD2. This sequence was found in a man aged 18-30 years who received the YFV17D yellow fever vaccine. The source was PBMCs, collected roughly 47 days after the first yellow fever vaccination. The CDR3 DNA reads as TGTGCCAGCACGGTCCTAGCGGGGGATCCCCATGAGCAGTTCTTC. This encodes CASTVLAGDPHEQFF.